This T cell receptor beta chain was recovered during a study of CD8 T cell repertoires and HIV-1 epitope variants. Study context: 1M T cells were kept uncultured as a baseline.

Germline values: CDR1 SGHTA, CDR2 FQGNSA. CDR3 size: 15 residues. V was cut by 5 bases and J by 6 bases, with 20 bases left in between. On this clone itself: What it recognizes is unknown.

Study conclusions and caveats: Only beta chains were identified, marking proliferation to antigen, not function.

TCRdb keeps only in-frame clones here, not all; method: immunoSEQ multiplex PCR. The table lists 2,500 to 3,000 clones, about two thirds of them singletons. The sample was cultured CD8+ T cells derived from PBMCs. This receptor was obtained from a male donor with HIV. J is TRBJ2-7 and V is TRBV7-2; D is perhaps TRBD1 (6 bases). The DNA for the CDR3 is TGTGCCAGCAGCATAACCGCCGGGACAAATGTCGAGCAGTACTTC. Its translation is CASSITAGTNVEQYF.